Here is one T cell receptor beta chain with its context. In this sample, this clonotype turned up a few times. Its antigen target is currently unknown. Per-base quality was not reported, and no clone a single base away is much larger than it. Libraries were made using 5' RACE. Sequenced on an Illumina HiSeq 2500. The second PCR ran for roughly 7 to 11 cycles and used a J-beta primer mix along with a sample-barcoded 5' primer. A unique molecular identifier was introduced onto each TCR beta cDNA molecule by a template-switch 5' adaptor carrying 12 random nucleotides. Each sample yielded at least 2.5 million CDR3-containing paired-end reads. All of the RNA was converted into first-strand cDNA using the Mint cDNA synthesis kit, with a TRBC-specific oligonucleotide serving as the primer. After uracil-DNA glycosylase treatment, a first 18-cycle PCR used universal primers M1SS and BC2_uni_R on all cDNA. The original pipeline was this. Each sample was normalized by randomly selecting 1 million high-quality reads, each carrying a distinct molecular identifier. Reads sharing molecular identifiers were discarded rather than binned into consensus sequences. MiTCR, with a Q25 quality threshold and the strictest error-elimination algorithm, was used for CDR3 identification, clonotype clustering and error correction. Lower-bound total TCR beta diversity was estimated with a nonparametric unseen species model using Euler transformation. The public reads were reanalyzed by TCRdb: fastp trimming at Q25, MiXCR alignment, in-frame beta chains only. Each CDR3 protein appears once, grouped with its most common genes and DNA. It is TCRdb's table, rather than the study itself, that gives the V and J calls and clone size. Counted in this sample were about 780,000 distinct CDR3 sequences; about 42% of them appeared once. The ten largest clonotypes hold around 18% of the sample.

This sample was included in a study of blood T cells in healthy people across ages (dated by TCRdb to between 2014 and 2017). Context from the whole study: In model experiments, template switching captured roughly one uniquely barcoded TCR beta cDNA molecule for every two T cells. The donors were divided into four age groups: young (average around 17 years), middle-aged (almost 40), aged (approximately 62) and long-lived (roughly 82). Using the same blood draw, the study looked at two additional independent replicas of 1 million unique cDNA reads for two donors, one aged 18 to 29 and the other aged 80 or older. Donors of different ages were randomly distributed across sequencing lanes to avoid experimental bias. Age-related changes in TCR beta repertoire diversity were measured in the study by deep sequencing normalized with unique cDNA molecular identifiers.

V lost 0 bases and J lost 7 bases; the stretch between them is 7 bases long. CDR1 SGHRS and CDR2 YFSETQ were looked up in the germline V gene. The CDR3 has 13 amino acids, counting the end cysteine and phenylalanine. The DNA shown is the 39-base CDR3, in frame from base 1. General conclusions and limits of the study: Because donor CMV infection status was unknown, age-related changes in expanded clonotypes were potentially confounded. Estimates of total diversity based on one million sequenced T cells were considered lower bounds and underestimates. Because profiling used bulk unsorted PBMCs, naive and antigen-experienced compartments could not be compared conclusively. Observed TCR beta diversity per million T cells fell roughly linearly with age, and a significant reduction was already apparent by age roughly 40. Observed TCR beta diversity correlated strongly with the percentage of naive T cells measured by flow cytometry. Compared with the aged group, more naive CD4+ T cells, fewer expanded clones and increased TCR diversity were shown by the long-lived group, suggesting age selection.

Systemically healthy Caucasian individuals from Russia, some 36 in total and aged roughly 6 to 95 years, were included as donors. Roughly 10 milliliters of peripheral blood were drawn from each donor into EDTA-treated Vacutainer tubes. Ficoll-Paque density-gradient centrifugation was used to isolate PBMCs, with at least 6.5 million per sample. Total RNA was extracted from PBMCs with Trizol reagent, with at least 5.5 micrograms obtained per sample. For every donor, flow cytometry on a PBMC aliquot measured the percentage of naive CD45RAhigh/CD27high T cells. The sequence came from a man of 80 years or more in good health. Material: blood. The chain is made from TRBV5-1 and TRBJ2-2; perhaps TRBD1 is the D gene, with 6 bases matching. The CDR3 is CASSLDRVGELFF. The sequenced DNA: TGCGCCAGCAGCTTGGACAGGGTCGGGGAGCTGTTTTTT.